This T cell receptor beta chain was recorded in a study of blood T cell repertoires in COVID-19. This CDR3 has 15 residues. Trimming shortened V by 4 bases and J by 0 bases, and 13 bases separated the two germline ends. Germline V gives CDR1 SGDLS, CDR2 YYNGEE. Authors' methods: Researchers report that nucleated cell counts were estimated from reference gene primer amplification. Here immunoSEQ multiplex PCR was the method, and the copy in TCRdb shows in-frame clones only, minus some. D and trimming come from the DNA, and the V and J calls and clone size come from that table. The table lists around 280,000 clones, about 89% of them singletons. The participants were between about 18 and 90 years old and came from roughly 24 US areas. Each participant's cohort was designated according to participant-reported clinical history. Recovered Cohort 3 donors showed two negative PCRs, clearance, or symptom resolution.

This rearrangement joins TRBV9 to TRBJ1-1; unclear D gene. The sample consisted of PBMCs or T cells enriched from blood (not recorded which). The clonotype was recovered from a woman between 40 and 55 years old who had recovered from COVID-19. The CDR3 spells CASSSGRGVNTEAFF. The CDR3 DNA sequence: TGTGCCAGCAGCTCGGGTCGCGGGGTGAACACTGAAGCTTTCTTT.